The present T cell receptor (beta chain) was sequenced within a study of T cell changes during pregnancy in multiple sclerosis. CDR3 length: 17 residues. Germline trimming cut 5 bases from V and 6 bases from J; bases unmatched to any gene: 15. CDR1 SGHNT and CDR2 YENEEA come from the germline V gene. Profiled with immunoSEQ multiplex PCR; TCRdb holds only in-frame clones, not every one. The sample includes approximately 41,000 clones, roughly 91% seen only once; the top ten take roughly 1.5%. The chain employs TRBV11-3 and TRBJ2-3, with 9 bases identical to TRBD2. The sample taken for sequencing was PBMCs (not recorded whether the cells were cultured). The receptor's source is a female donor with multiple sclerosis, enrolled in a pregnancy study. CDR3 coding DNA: TGTGCCAGCAGCATGGGTCGTGCTAGCGGGATCCTGGATACGCAGTATTTT. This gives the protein CASSMGRASGILDTQYF.